These 26 T cell receptor beta chains originate from one sample sequenced in a study of cytomegalovirus exposure and HLA in healthy donors. The PCR made use of 60 Vbeta and 13 Jbeta primers. The method was immunoSEQ multiplex PCR; TCRdb's version includes in-frame clones alone and lacks a portion of them. Seen here are about 200,000 clones, roughly 82% observed once, and the top ten hold 4.5% to 7%. Specimen: PBMCs. These receptors originate from a man between 40 and 49 years old in good health and CMV-seropositive.

This chain joins TRBV10-3 and TRBJ2-7; 7 nucleotides match TRBD2. The germline gives CDR1 ENHRY, CDR2 SYGVKD. The V gene end was trimmed by 5 bases and the J gene end by 5 bases; junction bases not matched to a gene: 9. This CDR3 spans 14 amino acids. CDR3: CAISSGTIMNEQYF. The CDR3 region has the DNA TGTGCCATCAGTTCCGGGACTATTATGAACGAGCAGTACTTC.

V is TRBV30 and J is TRBJ2-1, with 13 nucleotides matching TRBD2. The J segment lost 9 bases and the V segment lost 4 bases, leaving 9 bases of the junction unmatched. The CDR3 sequence is 15 residues long. CDR1 and CDR2 from the germline V gene are GTSNPN and SVGIG (reference sequence). The CDR3 protein is CAWIRGLAGFSEQFF. CDR3 nucleotide sequence: TGTGCCTGGATCAGGGGACTAGCGGGATTCAGTGAGCAGTTCTTC.

V is TRBV5-1 and J is TRBJ2-1; D is unclear. Between the trimmed V and J ends, which lost 4 bases and 2 bases, there was a span of 13 bases. The CDR3 loop spans 15 amino acids. Germline lookup yields CDR1 SGHRS and CDR2 YFSETQ. CDR3 sequence reads: CASSALGSTYNEQFF. The CDR3 DNA reads as TGCGCCAGCAGCGCCCTCGGTTCGACCTACAATGAGCAGTTCTTC. Full variable domain (missing parts from reference TRBV5-1 and TRBJ2-1): KAGVTQTPRYLIKTRGQQVTLSCSPISGHRSVSWYQQTPGQGLQFLFEYFSETQRNKGNFPGRFSGRQFSNSRSEMNVSTLELGDSALYLCASSALGSTYNEQFFGPGTRLTVL.

V usage is TRBV5-4 and J usage is TRBJ2-6, with unresolved D. V lost 4 bases to trimming and J lost 2 bases, with 10 bases between them. Germline V gene lookup returns CDR1 SGHNT and CDR2 YYREEE (reference sequence). This CDR3 is 15 amino acids long. The CDR3 nucleotides are TGTGCCAGCAGCCCCTTTGTTCCTGGGGCCAACGTCCTGACTTTC. Translated: CASSPFVPGANVLTF.

V usage is TRBV21-1 and J usage is TRBJ2-7; TRBD2 was called by the table and not checked on the DNA. TRBV21-1 is termed a pseudogene. This CDR3 comprises 22 residues. The CDR3 DNA sequence: TGTGCCAGCAGCACTGAAGTGACAGGGAACACTAGCGGGATAACTTCCTCCTACGAGCAGTACTTC. Translating gives CASSTEVTGNTSGITSSYEQYF.

The chain employs TRBV5-1 and TRBJ2-7; 10 bases match TRBD2. CDR1 is SGHRS, CDR2 YFSETQ, per germline. V lost 4 bases to trimming and J lost 1 base; unmatched junction nucleotides: 14. This CDR3 has 18 residues. The CDR3 nucleotides are TGCGCCAGCAGCCCGACCCCCTCCGGGACTAGCGTTTCCTACGAGCAGTACTTC. This translates into CASSPTPSGTSVSYEQYF.

The chain links TRBV25-1 to TRBJ1-1; D unresolved. V was pared by 0 bases and J by 6 bases, with 11 bases between. The CDR3 is 14 amino acids. Germline loops: CDR1 MGHDK, CDR2 SYGVNS. CDR3 in DNA: TGTGCCAGCAGTGAATACCCGGACTACTCTGAAGCTTTCTTT. Its protein is CASSEYPDYSEAFF.

The rearrangement uses TRBV5-6 and TRBJ1-3, with D uncertain. V lost 0 bases, J lost 2 bases, and 6 bases lay in between. Germline V CDR1 and CDR2: SGHDT, YYEEEE. There are 14 residues in the CDR3. CDR3 nucleotide sequence: TGTGCCAGCAGCTTGGGAACAGCTGGAAACACCATATATTTT. Its translation is CASSLGTAGNTIYF.

V is TRBV7-3 and J is TRBJ2-7; no reliable D call. Germline-derived CDR1 and CDR2 are SGHTA and FQGTGA. This CDR3 spans 13 amino acids. V lost 0 bases and J lost 3, with 6 bases in between. CDR3 sequence reads: CASSLTSDYEQYF. The CDR3 nucleotides read TGTGCCAGCAGCTTAACCAGCGACTACGAGCAGTACTTC.

In DNA, the CDR3 is TGCAGTGCAATGACAGAAGGCTACACCTTC. This sequence encodes CSAMTEGYTF. V usage is TRBV20-1 and J usage is TRBJ1-2, with D maybe TRBD1 (5 bases). The CDR3 is 10 amino acids. V was pared by 6 bases and J by 8 bases, with 10 bases between. Per the germline V gene, CDR1 is DFQATT and CDR2 is SNEGSKA (reference sequence).

This chain links TRBV28 with TRBJ2-3; 9 bases match TRBD2. The CDR3 contains 15 residues. CDR1 is MDHEN, CDR2 SYDVKM, per germline. V gave up 4 bases and J gave up 6 bases; unmatched junction bases: 8. As DNA, the CDR3 is TGTGCCAGCAGTTCCTCGACGAGCGGGAGGGATACGCAGTATTTT. Translation gives CASSSSTSGRDTQYF.

V is TRBV11-2 and J is TRBJ2-1, with a tentative D call TRBD1 (6 bases). The CDR3 has 12 amino acids. V was shortened by 6 bases and J by 8 bases, with 11 bases between the two germline ends. Germline V gene data show CDR1 as SGHAT and CDR2 as FQNNGV. CDR3 sequence reads: CASRTTGYEQFF. The CDR3 DNA sequence: TGTGCCAGCAGGACAACAGGGTATGAGCAGTTCTTC. Based on the CDR3 plus reference TRBV11-2 and TRBJ2-1, the full variable domain is EAGVAQSPRYKIIEKRQSVAFWCNPISGHATLYWYQQILGQGPKLLIQFQNNGVVDDSQLPKDRFSAERLKGVDSTLKIQPAKLEDSAVYLCASRTTGYEQFFGPGTRLTVL.

This sequence joins TRBV7-6 and TRBJ2-3, with 10 nucleotides matching TRBD2. CDR1 is SGHVS and CDR2 is FNYEAQ in the germline V gene. J was trimmed by 2 bases and V by 3 bases; bases with no gene match: 2. The CDR3 is 15 amino acids. The CDR3 is CASSLGLAFTDTQYF. The CDR3 coding sequence is TGTGCCAGCAGCTTGGGACTAGCGTTCACAGATACGCAGTATTTT.

This clone has just one count. The chain has TRBV27 and TRBJ2-7; D may be TRBD2 (7 bases). Germline CDR1 is MNHEY and CDR2 is SMNVEV (reference sequence). The CDR3 is 14 amino acids. Between the trimmed V and J ends, which lost 2 bases and 1 base, there was a span of 9 bases. This chain's CDR3 is CASSLGRGSYEQYF. The CDR3 DNA reads TGTGCCAGCAGTTTAGGGAGGGGGTCCTACGAGCAGTACTTC.

This sequence joins TRBV6-1 and TRBJ1-1, with D uncertain. Germline CDR1 MNHNS, CDR2 SASEGT. The germline V and J ends were trimmed by 7 bases and 4 bases, with 16 bases remaining between them. The CDR3 has 14 amino acids. The DNA of the CDR3 is TGTGCCAGCACTTTACGAGGTCTGACCACTGAAGCTTTCTTT. This gives the protein CASTLRGLTTEAFF.

The rearrangement joins TRBV6-1 to TRBJ1-5; the match to TRBD1 covers 10 bases. V lost 6 bases and J lost 7; bases outside the gene matches: 6. The length of the CDR3 is 14 residues. Per the germline V gene, CDR1 is MNHNS and CDR2 is SASEGT. This chain's CDR3 is CASRGTGVRQPQHF. The CDR3, as DNA: TGTGCCAGCAGAGGGACAGGGGTTCGGCAGCCCCAGCATTTT.

This clone was counted between two and nine times. V and J are TRBV13 and TRBJ1-2; D not certain. This CDR3 has 15 residues. CDR1 PRHDT and CDR2 FYEKMQ come from the germline V gene (reference sequence). V was cut by 5 bases and J by 2 bases, with 15 bases left in between. DNA for the CDR3: TGTGCCAGCAGCCCTGACACATACGAGAACTATGGCTACACCTTC. Translated, it gives CASSPDTYENYGYTF.

The V gene is TRBV5-1, the J gene TRBJ2-1; TRBD2 matches 11 bases. Trimming took 0 bases from V and 15 from J; bases not matched to a gene: 8. This CDR3 spans 14 amino acids. Germline CDR1 and CDR2: SGHRS and YFSETQ. The CDR3 sequence: CASSLEGSGRALFF. The CDR3 nucleotides read TGCGCCAGCAGCTTGGAGGGTAGCGGGAGGGCCCTGTTCTTC. The full variable domain, completed using reference TRBV5-1 and TRBJ2-1, is KAGVTQTPRYLIKTRGQQVTLSCSPISGHRSVSWYQQTPGQGLQFLFEYFSETQRNKGNFPGRFSGRQFSNSRSEMNVSTLELGDSALYLCASSLEGSGRALFFGPGTRLTVL.

This chain joins TRBV6-1 and TRBJ2-7; 11 bases are shared with TRBD1. The ends lost 10 bases at V and 4 bases at J; junction bases unmatched: 9. Germline loops: CDR1 MNHNS, CDR2 SASEGT. CDR3 size: 14 residues. The chain's CDR3 is CAIIPGQGVYEQYF. The CDR3 DNA sequence: TGTGCCATCATCCCGGGACAGGGGGTATACGAGCAGTACTTC.

Remarks on this clone: At one boundary the junction diverges from the germline segment, which might be a read error. The genes are TRBV5-6 and TRBJ1-4; TRBD1 agrees at 7 bases. CDR1 is SGHDT and CDR2 is YYEEEE in the germline V gene. The CDR3 is made up of 17 amino acids. Here the CDR3 DNA reads TGTGCCGGCAGCCTTGAACAGGGGATGGAGGGAAATGAAAAACTGTTTTTT. Translated: CAGSLEQGMEGNEKLFF.

The rearrangement links TRBV7-2 to TRBJ2-3; 13 nucleotides align to TRBD2. The germline CDR1 and CDR2 sequences are SGHTA and FQGNSA. The junction had 6 bases not matched to a gene; V was cut back by 5 bases and J by 4 bases. The CDR3 is 16 amino acids. The CDR3 sequence: CASSQGLAGVSDTQYF. CDR3 in DNA: TGTGCCAGCAGCCAAGGACTAGCGGGAGTATCAGATACGCAGTATTTT.

This clone was observed once. The gene calls are TRBV11-1 and TRBJ2-7, with D possibly matching TRBD2 (5 bases). Germline CDR1 is SGHAT and CDR2 is FQDESV (reference sequence). Deletions cut 0 bases from V and 1 base from J, with 7 bases between. This CDR3 region has 14 residues. The chain's CDR3 is CASSLAEGSYEQYF. Here the CDR3 DNA reads TGTGCCAGCAGCTTAGCTGAGGGATCCTACGAGCAGTACTTC. Full variable domain (remainder filled in from reference TRBV11-1 and TRBJ2-7): EAEVAQSPRYKITEKSQAVAFWCDPISGHATLYWYRQILGQGPELLVQFQDESVVDDSQLPKDRFSAERLKGVDSTLKIQPAELGDSAMYLCASSLAEGSYEQYFGPGTRLTVT.

The V call is TRBV7-9, the J call TRBJ2-7, with 8 bases identical to TRBD2. Germline CDR1 SEHNR, CDR2 FQNEAQ (reference sequence). With V trimmed by 5 bases and J by 6 bases, 12 bases remained unmatched. The CDR3 contains 15 residues. DNA of the CDR3: TGTGCCAGCAGCCCCGGCACTGGCGGGAGGATCGAGCAGTACTTC. It is translated as CASSPGTGGRIEQYF.

The rearrangement uses TRBV5-1 and TRBJ2-5, with unresolved D. Germline CDR1 SGHRS, CDR2 YFSETQ. The CDR3 length is 17 residues. The V end was cut by 0 bases, the J end by 1 base, with 16 bases between. The CDR3 loop reads CASSLGWALQIQETQYF. CDR3 nucleotide sequence: TGCGCCAGCAGCTTGGGTTGGGCGTTACAGATCCAAGAGACCCAGTACTTC.

The chain couples TRBV9 to TRBJ2-2; a weak D match, TRBD1 (5 bases). The germline V and J ends were trimmed by 4 bases and 7 bases, with 14 bases remaining between them. CDR3 length equals 14 residues. Germline V gene sequence: CDR1 SGDLS, CDR2 YYNGEE. The CDR3 DNA follows: TGTGCCAGCAGCCTCCAGGGTCAGGGCGGGGAGCTGTTTTTT. The encoded protein is CASSLQGQGGELFF.

The V gene is TRBV5-1, the J gene TRBJ2-3; D gene ambiguous. Germline V gene lookup returns CDR1 SGHRS and CDR2 YFSETQ. Trimming removed 0 bases from V and 8 bases from J, with 10 bases in between. The CDR3 spans 13 residues. This chain's CDR3 is CASSLGSEVTQYF. CDR3 nucleotides: TGCGCCAGCAGCTTGGGAAGCGAAGTTACGCAGTATTTT.